What follows is one T cell receptor (beta chain) and its context. What it binds is not known. Clones were sequenced by immunoSEQ multiplex PCR, and TCRdb holds only the in-frame ones, with some missing. The sample has about 61,000 clones, around 87% seen once. This record comes from a study of OX40 agonist ivuxolimab in advanced cancers. Study-level information: At doses from 0.01 to 10 mg/kg, patients were given intravenous ivuxolimab every 2 weeks. Patients assigned to dose escalation were diagnosed with hepatocellular carcinoma, melanoma, renal cell or head and neck cancer. Study observations and caveats: Expanded peripheral T cell antigen specificity was not determined.

The V gene's germline CDR1 is SGHKS and CDR2 YYEKEE (reference sequence). This CDR3 region has 12 residues. V lost 3 bases, J lost 5 bases, and 8 bases lay in between. The chain uses TRBV5-5 and TRBJ2-5; no clear D gene. Here the sequenced sample was CD4+ or CD8+ T cells sorted from blood, taken in a trial of the OX40 agonist ivuxolimab. This TCR was sampled from an adult with an advanced solid tumor such as melanoma, head and neck, liver or kidney cancer. CDR3 sequence: CASSSGRETQYF. The CDR3 DNA follows: TGTGCCAGCAGCTCTGGTCGGGAGACCCAGTACTTC.